The 21 T cell receptor beta chains reported below all come from one sample, sequenced in a study of OX40 agonist ivuxolimab in advanced cancers. Data came from immunoSEQ multiplex PCR; TCRdb stores just in-frame clones and leaves some out. The profile shows about 44,000 clones, roughly 87% of them singletons. Specimen: CD4+ or CD8+ T cells sorted from blood, collected in a trial of the OX40 agonist ivuxolimab. These TCRs come from an adult with an advanced solid tumor such as melanoma, head and neck, liver or kidney cancer.

The chain recombines TRBV7-2 with TRBJ2-3; D is undetermined. Germline V gene sequence: CDR1 SGHTA, CDR2 FQGNSA. This CDR3 spans 13 amino acids. The V end lost 4 bases, the J end lost 9 bases, and 14 bases lay between the germline ends. CDR3 residues: CASSSFWSKTQYF. The DNA for the CDR3 is TGTGCCAGCAGCTCATTTTGGTCCAAAACGCAGTATTTT.

The rearrangement joins TRBV7-6 to TRBJ2-3; TRBD1 or TRBD2 may be the D gene (6 bases each). This CDR3 is 16 amino acids long. Germline V lookup: CDR1 SGHVS, CDR2 FNYEAQ. Trimming cost V 5 bases and J 2 bases, with 17 bases left between them. In DNA form, the CDR3 reads TGTGCCAGCAGCCTTGTTTGGGGGGCCACCACAGATACGCAGTATTTT. Its translation: CASSLVWGATTDTQYF.

In its sample, this clone was seen once. The gene calls are TRBV7-8 and TRBJ1-3; D not resolved. Germline assignment: CDR1 SGHVS and CDR2 FQNEAQ. The V gene lost 5 bases and the J gene lost 1 base, with 15 bases spanning the gap. The CDR3 length is 16 residues. The CDR3: CASSTKQRNSGNTIYF. The CDR3 DNA is TGTGCCAGCAGCACTAAACAGAGAAATTCTGGAAACACCATATATTTT.

The chain employs TRBV25-1 and TRBJ1-1; no clear D. Germline CDR1 MGHDK, CDR2 SYGVNS. Trimming shortened V by 2 bases and J by 5 bases, and 15 bases separated the two germline ends. This CDR3 is built from 15 residues. The CDR3 loop is CASSEAYRGRTEAFF. The CDR3 DNA follows: TGTGCCAGCAGTGAAGCTTATCGGGGTAGGACTGAAGCTTTCTTT.

The chain links TRBV27 to TRBJ2-7; possible D gene TRBD2, 6 bases. This CDR3 spans 15 amino acids. The germline V gene encodes CDR1 MNHEY and CDR2 SMNVEV (reference sequence). The V end lost 6 bases, the J end lost 2 bases, and 17 bases lay between the germline ends. CDR3 in amino acids: CASSQGGTGTYEQYF. DNA for the CDR3: TGTGCCAGCAGCCAAGGAGGGACGGGAACCTACGAGCAGTACTTC.

The CDR3 loop is CASTGTETYEQYF. As DNA, the CDR3 is TGTGCCAGCACCGGGACAGAAACCTACGAGCAGTACTTC. The chain combines TRBV28 with TRBJ2-7, with TRBD1 matching over 7 bases. Germline assignment: CDR1 MDHEN and CDR2 SYDVKM. The CDR3 has 13 residues. V shed 7 bases and J 2 bases; nucleotides not matched to a gene: 5.

J is TRBJ1-2 and V is TRBV4-1; weak D call: TRBD1 (5 bases). This CDR3 has 16 amino acids. Germline lookup yields CDR1 MGHRA and CDR2 YSYEKL. Trimming pared 0 bases from V and 0 bases from J, leaving 11 bases between. The CDR3 sequence is CASSQELTGANYGYTF. The CDR3, as DNA: TGCGCCAGCAGCCAAGAATTAACAGGCGCTAACTATGGCTACACCTTC.

The chain uses TRBV7-3 and TRBJ2-2, with 7 bases fitting TRBD1. This CDR3 is 16 amino acids long. Trimming removed 0 bases from V and 6 bases from J; junction bases left unmatched: 7. Looked up from germline, CDR1 is SGHTA and CDR2 is FQGTGA. This CDR3 reads CASSLTSTGLAGELFF. The DNA for the CDR3 is TGTGCCAGCAGCTTAACGTCGACAGGGTTGGCCGGGGAGCTGTTTTTT.

This chain joins TRBV11-3 and TRBJ2-2; tentatively, D is TRBD1 or TRBD2 (6 bases each). The ends were cut back, 5 bases at V and 2 bases at J, with 12 bases in the middle. Germline V lookup: CDR1 SGHNT, CDR2 YENEEA. The CDR3 runs to 15 residues. DNA for the CDR3: TGTGCCAGCAGCCTCCGGGGGCCCAACACCGGGGAGCTGTTTTTT. This codes for CASSLRGPNTGELFF.

This clone appeared a few times. The chain is built from TRBV27 and TRBJ2-3; D not certain. This CDR3 has 15 amino acids. Deletions cut 2 bases from V and 0 bases from J, with 9 bases between. Germline V gives CDR1 MNHEY, CDR2 SMNVEV (reference sequence). Here the CDR3 reads CASSLKFGSTDTQYF. CDR3 coding DNA: TGTGCCAGCAGTTTAAAATTCGGGAGCACAGATACGCAGTATTTT.

The chain couples TRBV19 to TRBJ2-7; perhaps TRBD1 as D (5 bases). The germline V gene has CDR1 LNHDA and CDR2 SQIVND (reference sequence). This CDR3 comprises 14 residues. The ends were cut back, 4 bases at V and 0 bases at J, with 10 bases in the middle. The CDR3 DNA reads as TGTGCCAGTAGTAACGCAGGGAACTCCTACGAGCAGTACTTC. It yields the protein CASSNAGNSYEQYF.

The genes are TRBV5-4 and TRBJ2-1, with 11 bases fitting TRBD2. This CDR3 has 15 residues. V gave up 4 bases and J gave up 3 bases; unmatched junction bases: 3. Per germline, CDR1 SGHNT and CDR2 YYREEE (reference sequence). In nucleotides, the CDR3 is TGTGCCAGCAGCACAGGGACTAGCGGCTACAATGAGCAGTTCTTC. This translates into CASSTGTSGYNEQFF.

This clone was detected a few times. The J gene is TRBJ2-3, the V gene TRBV2, with 8 bases matching TRBD2. The CDR3 contains 17 residues. V gave up 3 bases and J gave up 0 bases; unmatched junction bases: 8. Germline V lookup: CDR1 SNHLY, CDR2 FYNNEI. The CDR3 bases are TGTGCCAGCAGTGATTTTAGCGGGGCTACTAGCACAGATACGCAGTATTTT. Translated, it gives CASSDFSGATSTDTQYF.

The V gene is TRBV28, the J gene TRBJ2-1; D gene ambiguous. Trimming took 4 bases from V and 4 from J, leaving 20 bases between them. CDR1 and CDR2 (germline): MDHEN, SYDVKM. This CDR3 is 17 amino acids long. This chain's CDR3 is CASSSLPTKQLYNEQFF. CDR3 DNA sequence: TGTGCCAGCAGTTCCCTCCCGACAAAACAACTATACAATGAGCAGTTCTTC.

The chain is built from TRBV5-5 and TRBJ2-7; D gene ambiguous. The length of the CDR3 is 13 residues. Germline values: CDR1 SGHKS, CDR2 YYEKEE (reference sequence). V gave up 2 bases and J gave up 0 bases, with 6 bases separating them. The CDR3 nucleotides are TGTGCCAGCAGCTTCCAAACCTCCTACGAGCAGTACGTC. It yields the protein CASSFQTSYEQYV.

The genes are TRBV5-1 and TRBJ2-2; D is possibly TRBD2 (5 bases). The CDR3 contains 14 residues. The V end lost 3 bases, the J end lost 4 bases, and 10 bases lay between the germline ends. Germline V lookup: CDR1 SGHRS, CDR2 YFSETQ. CDR3 coding DNA: TGCGCCAGCAGCTCGGACGGGATCACCGGGGAGCTGTTTTTT. Its protein product is CASSSDGITGELFF.

V gene TRBV11-3 combines with J gene TRBJ2-1, with 7 bases aligning to TRBD1. V lost 5 bases and J lost 8; bases outside the gene matches: 9. Germline CDR1 and CDR2: SGHNT and YENEEA. The CDR3 extends over 14 amino acids. CDR3 in DNA: TGTGCCAGCAGCCCTCCGGGACAGATAGATGAGCAGTTCTTC. Amino acid sequence: CASSPPGQIDEQFF.

The chain has TRBV9 and TRBJ2-6, with D possibly matching TRBD2 (5 bases). This CDR3 is 15 amino acids long. Germline CDR1 and CDR2: SGDLS and YYNGEE. Trimming cost V 0 bases and J 1 base, with 5 bases left between them. In DNA form, the CDR3 reads TGTGCCAGCAGCGTAGGAGGGTCTGGGGCCAACGTCCTGACTTTC. It translates to CASSVGGSGANVLTF.

The rearrangement joins TRBV7-6 to TRBJ2-3; D is possibly TRBD1 (5 bases). Germline V gene sequence: CDR1 SGHVS, CDR2 FNYEAQ. V gave up 5 bases and J gave up 2 bases, with 11 bases separating them. The CDR3 loop spans 14 amino acids. The CDR3 DNA is TGTGCCAGCAGCGGGAAGACAGACACAGATACGCAGTATTTT. Protein sequence: CASSGKTDTDTQYF.

V gene TRBV11-2 combines with J gene TRBJ1-1, with a tentative D call TRBD1 (5 bases). The CDR3 extends over 12 amino acids. Germline lookup yields CDR1 SGHAT and CDR2 FQNNGV. V was shortened by 2 bases and J by 8 bases, with 9 bases between the two germline ends. This CDR3 reads CASSLYGAEAFF. The DNA for the CDR3 is TGTGCCAGCAGCTTATACGGGGCCGAAGCTTTCTTT.

This sequence joins TRBV5-6 and TRBJ1-2; tentatively, D is TRBD1 (6 bases). V was cut by 4 bases and J by 4 bases, with 17 bases left in between. This CDR3 has 15 amino acids. CDR1 is SGHDT, CDR2 YYEEEE, per germline. The CDR3 DNA reads TGTGCCAGCAGCGGCTACAGGGAGTTTGGCTATGGCTACACCTTC. Translating gives CASSGYREFGYGYTF. Looking up the rest from reference TRBV5-6 and TRBJ1-2 gives the full variable domain: DAGVTQSPTHLIKTRGQQVTLRCSPKSGHDTVSWYQQALGQGPQFIFQYYEEEERQRGNFPDRFSGHQFPNYSSELNVNALLLGDSALYLCASSGYREFGYGYTFGSGTRLTVV.